This T cell receptor beta chain was found in a study of CD8+ T cells in alopecia areata. To note about this clone: The target antigen is unknown.

The germline V and J ends were trimmed by 6 bases and 2 bases, with 8 bases remaining between them. CDR1 is SNHLY, CDR2 FYNNEI, per germline. The CDR3 has 12 residues. Study-level results: Alopecia totalis/universalis scalp especially showed more expanded CD8+ clones than normal scalp.

As the sequencing template, cDNA was produced by extracting RNA and reverse transcribing it. The repertoire was sequenced with immunoSEQ multiplex PCR; TCRdb's copy has only in-frame clones and lacks some. The sample yields 80,000 to 100,000 clones, 41% seen once. This TCR was sampled from a human donor with alopecia areata. The chain recombines TRBV2 with TRBJ2-7; D might be TRBD1 (5 bases). The sequenced sample consisted of CD4+ T cells sorted from blood. The CDR3 reads CASSTGPYEQYF. CDR3 in DNA: TGTGCCAGCAGCACAGGTCCCTACGAGCAGTACTTC.